The next 24 T cell receptor beta chains were all read from a single sample in a study of blood T cells in healthy people across ages (dated by TCRdb to about 2015). Library preparation was by 5' RACE. The instrument was an Illumina HiSeq 2500. A second 7 to 11 cycle PCR used a sample-barcoded 5' primer and a J-beta primer mix. TCRdb reran the public reads through fastp at Q25 and MiXCR, keeping productive beta chains. Rows are combined by CDR3 protein, so each entry shows the most common genes and DNA. This sample lists 1.5 million to 1.9 million distinct CDR3 sequences; approximately 42% were detected once. The ten largest clones capture less than 5% of the sample. The specimen was blood. These receptors were collected from a woman younger than 35 in good health.

This clonotype has a handful of counts. This chain uses TRBV12-3 or TRBV12-4 with TRBJ1-1, with D uncertain. The CDR3 is 14 residues long. The germline V and J ends were trimmed by 5 bases and 1 base, with 11 bases remaining between them. The CDR3 loop is CASSRVSENTEAFF. The CDR3, as DNA: TGTGCCAGCAGTAGGGTCAGCGAGAACACTGAAGCTTTCTTT.

The chain is built from TRBV5-1 and TRBJ1-6, with 10 bases identical to TRBD1. The germline CDR1 and CDR2 sequences are SGHRS and YFSETQ. The CDR3 has 14 residues. J lost 8 bases, V lost 2 bases, and 1 base had no gene match. The CDR3 sequence: CASSLGTGDSPLHF. The CDR3 DNA is TGCGCCAGCAGCTTAGGGACAGGGGATTCACCCCTCCACTTT.

The rearrangement uses TRBV21-1 and TRBJ2-1; the table's D call of TRBD2 was not tested on the DNA. TRBV21-1 has pseudogene status. The length of the CDR3 is 18 residues. The CDR3 DNA follows: TGTGCCAGCACTTCCGGGACTAGCGGGAGTAGCTCCTACAATGAGCAGTTCTTC. This encodes CASTSGTSGSSSYNEQFF.

This clonotype was observed a handful of times. The rearrangement joins TRBV4-2 to TRBJ2-7; the match to TRBD1 covers 12 bases. The CDR3 is made up of 14 amino acids. CDR1 and CDR2 from the germline V gene are LGHNA and YNFKEQ. J lost 6 bases, V lost 4 bases, and 4 bases had no gene match. The CDR3 DNA is TGTGCCAGCAGCCTCGGGACAGGGGGCGGCGAGCAGTACTTC. Translating gives CASSLGTGGGEQYF.

Notes on this clonotype: One base away lies a much larger clone, so this may be a sequencing read error. J is TRBJ2-1 and V is TRBV7-2; 8 bases are shared with TRBD2. The CDR3 is 17 amino acids. Germline CDR1 is SGHTA and CDR2 is FQGNSA. V gave up 1 base and J gave up 3 bases; unmatched junction bases: 8. CDR3 amino acids: CASSLVGRAGVYNEQFF. Here the CDR3 DNA reads TGTGCCAGCAGCTTAGTGGGACGAGCGGGAGTCTACAATGAGCAGTTCTTC.

This chain uses TRBV29-1 with TRBJ2-3; D may be TRBD2 (6 bases). V lost 6 bases, J lost 3 bases, and 16 bases lay in between. CDR3 size: 14 residues. Germline V gene data show CDR1 as SQVTM and CDR2 as ANQGSEA. Here the CDR3 reads CSVGDLGGTDTQYF. The CDR3 DNA sequence: TGCAGCGTGGGAGATTTGGGGGGTACAGATACGCAGTATTTT.

Here the CDR3 reads CAIRGAGNNEQYF. In nucleotides, the CDR3 is TGTGCCATCAGGGGGGCAGGGAACAATGAGCAGTACTTC. This chain links TRBV10-3 with TRBJ2-7; weak D call: TRBD1 (6 bases). Germline V gene lookup returns CDR1 ENHRY and CDR2 SYGVKD. Trimming took off 6 bases at V and 7 bases at J, with 16 bases between the two ends. CDR3 length equals 13 residues.

Worth noting for this clonotype: Possible read error: a much larger clone is one base away. The chain is built from TRBV27 and TRBJ2-1; D possibly corresponds to TRBD2 (7 bases). Germline V CDR1 and CDR2: MNHEY, SMNVEV (reference sequence). The CDR3 has 16 amino acids. The CDR3 reads CACSFRSGGLYNEQFF. DNA of the CDR3: TGTGCCTGCAGTTTTCGGTCGGGGGGCCTCTACAATGAGCAGTTCTTC.

This clonotype showed up just a few times. The chain couples TRBV4-1 to TRBJ1-5; D uncertain. The germline V gene encodes CDR1 MGHRA and CDR2 YSYEKL. V lost 3 bases and J lost 7, with 16 bases in between. This CDR3 is 15 amino acids long. CDR3 region: CASSQETLPRQPQHF. CDR3 nucleotide sequence: TGCGCCAGCAGCCAGGAGACCTTACCTAGACAGCCCCAGCATTTT.

The rearrangement uses TRBV27 and TRBJ2-5; TRBD1 aligns across 8 bases. The germline CDR1 and CDR2 sequences are MNHEY and SMNVEV (reference sequence). Losses at the gene ends were 10 bases for V and 0 bases for J; bases not matched to a gene: 10. The CDR3 runs to 15 residues. CDR3 in DNA: TGTGCCACAGGAAGGACAGGGAGGTACCAAGAGACCCAGTACTTC. Protein product: CATGRTGRYQETQYF.

This chain joins TRBV2 and TRBJ1-1; tentatively, D is TRBD1 (5 bases). Germline CDR1 reads SNHLY; CDR2 reads FYNNEI. V shed 4 bases and J shed 3 bases, with 12 bases lying between them. CDR3 length: 14 residues. The CDR3 is CASSAHRSDTEAFF. CDR3 bases: TGTGCCAGCAGTGCGCACAGGAGTGACACTGAAGCTTTCTTT.

The chain joins TRBV7-9 to TRBJ2-1; maybe TRBD2 (6 bases). Germline V gene sequence: CDR1 SEHNR, CDR2 FQNEAQ (reference sequence). Trimming shortened V by 3 bases and J by 10 bases, and 16 bases separated the two germline ends. This CDR3 has 14 amino acids. The CDR3 is CASSFGTGLVEQFF. The DNA for the CDR3 is TGTGCCAGCAGCTTTGGTACGGGACTGGTGGAGCAGTTCTTC.

The chain is built from TRBV6-5 and TRBJ1-4, with D possibly being TRBD1 (6 bases). V lost 1 base to trimming and J lost 8 bases, with 14 bases between them. The CDR3 runs 15 residues. Germline CDR1 is MNHEY and CDR2 is SVGAGI. CDR3 in amino acids: CASSYLGGNLEKLFF. The CDR3 DNA reads as TGTGCCAGCAGTTACTTAGGGGGGAACTTGGAAAAACTGTTTTTT.

The chain links TRBV20-1 to TRBJ1-2; D is unresolved. The ends were cut back, 0 bases at V and 0 bases at J, with 8 bases in the middle. This CDR3 has 14 amino acids. Germline values: CDR1 DFQATT, CDR2 SNEGSKA (reference sequence). The CDR3 loop reads CSARDGLANYGYTF. CDR3 DNA sequence: TGCAGTGCTAGAGACGGTTTAGCTAACTATGGCTACACCTTC.

CDR3 sequence reads: CASSMGPVYGYTF. CDR3 nucleotides: TGTGCCAGTAGTATGGGGCCAGTCTATGGCTACACCTTC. The chain employs TRBV19 and TRBJ1-2; tentatively, D is TRBD1 (5 bases). The CDR3 has 13 residues. Germline CDR1 LNHDA, CDR2 SQIVND (reference sequence). V was clipped by 3 bases and J by 4 bases, with 9 bases between them.

The chain recombines TRBV29-1 with TRBJ2-7; possible D gene TRBD1, 6 bases. The DNA matches TRBJ2-5 better at its end, which makes the J call doubtful. Germline V lookup: CDR1 SQVTM, CDR2 ANQGSEA. The CDR3 is 13 amino acids. The CDR3 region has the DNA TGCAGCGCAGGGACACTTCGTGTCGGGACCCAGTACTTC. Its protein is CSAGTLRVGTQYF.

The V gene is TRBV7-8, the J gene TRBJ1-1; D gene unclear. Germline V gene sequence: CDR1 SGHVS, CDR2 FQNEAQ. The ends were cut back, 2 bases at V and 4 bases at J, with 14 bases in the middle. CDR3 size: 15 residues. The CDR3: CASSLRMYHATEAFF. CDR3 in DNA: TGTGCCAGCAGCTTAAGGATGTACCACGCCACTGAAGCTTTCTTT.

In this sample, this clonotype turned up a few times. V gene TRBV6-5 combines with J gene TRBJ1-2, with TRBD1 matching over 7 bases. The V and J ends lost 5 bases and 8 bases, in that order; junction bases with no gene match: 8. This CDR3 contains 13 residues. CDR1 and CDR2 (germline): MNHEY, SVGAGI. DNA of the CDR3: TGTGCCAGCAGTCGGGACAGCCGCCGAGGCTACACCTTC. This codes for CASSRDSRRGYTF.

The chain is built from TRBV9 and TRBJ1-2; the D is unclear. V was shortened by 3 bases and J by 0 bases, with 9 bases between the two germline ends. The CDR3 has 14 amino acids. Germline V gene data show CDR1 as SGDLS and CDR2 as YYNGEE. As DNA, the CDR3 is TGTGCCAGCAGCGCCAGACCCCCTAACTATGGCTACACCTTC. Translating gives CASSARPPNYGYTF.

This sequence joins TRBV3-1 and TRBJ2-3; TRBD1 matches 8 bases. Trimming cost V 5 bases and J 6 bases; bases outside gene matches: 7. Germline loops: CDR1 LGHDT, CDR2 YNNKEL (reference sequence). The CDR3 spans 14 residues. The CDR3 loop reads CASSSTTGGDTQYF. CDR3 nucleotides: TGTGCCAGCAGCTCAACCACAGGGGGGGATACGCAGTATTTT.

V and J are TRBV7-2 and TRBJ2-7; the match to TRBD2 covers 7 bases. The J call may be mistaken, given a closer DNA end match to TRBJ2-1. The CDR3 spans 15 residues. Germline lookup yields CDR1 SGHTA and CDR2 FQGNSA. CDR3 residues: CASSRSTSRPYEQFF. CDR3 nucleotide sequence: TGTGCCAGCAGCCGCTCGACTAGCAGGCCCTACGAGCAGTTCTTC.

The chain is built from TRBV7-9 and TRBJ1-6; perhaps TRBD1 as D (6 bases). Germline lookup yields CDR1 SEHNR and CDR2 FQNEAQ (reference sequence). V lost 3 bases, J lost 9 bases, and 15 bases lay in between. CDR3 length: 15 amino acids. CDR3 loop: CASSFSARGSSPLHF. The CDR3 DNA reads TGTGCCAGCAGCTTTTCCGCCAGGGGTTCTTCACCCCTCCACTTT.

The V gene is TRBV4-1, the J gene TRBJ2-1; D may be TRBD1 or TRBD2 (5 bases each). The J call may not be correct, given that the DNA end is closer to TRBJ2-7. The CDR3 consists of 17 residues. Germline V lookup: CDR1 MGHRA, CDR2 YSYEKL. CDR3 in amino acids: CASSQLLGDPGHNEQYF. CDR3 DNA sequence: TGCGCCAGCAGCCAGCTCCTCGGGGACCCTGGGCACAATGAGCAGTACTTC.

There are a few counts of this clonotype. The chain carries TRBV20-1 and TRBJ2-3; D is unclear. Trimming shortened V by 0 bases and J by 6 bases, and 10 bases separated the two germline ends. CDR3 length equals 13 residues. Germline CDR1 and CDR2: DFQATT and SNEGSKA (reference sequence). CDR3 DNA: TGCAGTGCTAGAGATAAAATGGTGGATACGCAGTATTTT. Translating gives CSARDKMVDTQYF.